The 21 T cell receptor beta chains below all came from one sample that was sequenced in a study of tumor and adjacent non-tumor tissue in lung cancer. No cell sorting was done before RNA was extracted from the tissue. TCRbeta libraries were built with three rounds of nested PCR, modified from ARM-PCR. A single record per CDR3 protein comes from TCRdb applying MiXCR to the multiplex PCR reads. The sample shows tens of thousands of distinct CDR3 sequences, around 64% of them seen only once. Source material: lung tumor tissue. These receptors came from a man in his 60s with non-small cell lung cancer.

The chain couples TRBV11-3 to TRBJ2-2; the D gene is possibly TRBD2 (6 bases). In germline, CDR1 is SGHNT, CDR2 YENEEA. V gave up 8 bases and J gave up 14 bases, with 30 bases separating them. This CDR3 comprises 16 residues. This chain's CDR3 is CASGSGELTNTVELFF. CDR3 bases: TGTGCCAGCGGGTCGGGGGAGCTAACGAACACCGTGGAACTGTTTTTT.

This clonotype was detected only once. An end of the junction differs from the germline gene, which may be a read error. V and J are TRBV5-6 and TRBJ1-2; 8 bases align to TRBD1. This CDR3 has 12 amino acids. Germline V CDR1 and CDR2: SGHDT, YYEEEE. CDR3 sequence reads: CVSSKDRDGYTF. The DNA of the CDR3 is TGTGTCAGCAGCAAGGACAGGGATGGCTACACCTTC.

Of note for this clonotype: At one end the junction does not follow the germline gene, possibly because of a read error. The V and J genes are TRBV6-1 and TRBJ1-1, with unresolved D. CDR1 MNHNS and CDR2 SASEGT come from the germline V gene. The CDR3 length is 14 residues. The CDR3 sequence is CASNESPRNTKASF. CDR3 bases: TGTGCCAGCAATGAAAGCCCACGGAACACTAAAGCTTCCTTT.

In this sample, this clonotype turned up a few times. The chain's CDR3 is CASAPGTRGFNEQFF. CDR3 in DNA: TGCGCCAGCGCTCCCGGGACTAGGGGATTCAATGAGCAGTTCTTC. J is TRBJ2-1 and V is TRBV5-1; 8 bases are shared with TRBD2. The length of the CDR3 is 15 residues. Germline loops: CDR1 SGHRS, CDR2 YFSETQ. V trimming: 7 bases; J trimming: 6 bases; junction bases outside the gene matches: 12.

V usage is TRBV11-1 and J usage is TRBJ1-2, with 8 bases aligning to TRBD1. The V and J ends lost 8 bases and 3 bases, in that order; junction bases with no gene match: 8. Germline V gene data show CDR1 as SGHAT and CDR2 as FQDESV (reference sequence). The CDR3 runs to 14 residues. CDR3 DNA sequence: TGTGCCAGCTGTAAGACGGACAGGGACTATGGCTACACCTTC. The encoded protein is CASCKTDRDYGYTF. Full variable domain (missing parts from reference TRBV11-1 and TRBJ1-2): EAEVAQSPRYKITEKSQAVAFWCDPISGHATLYWYRQILGQGPELLVQFQDESVVDDSQLPKDRFSAERLKGVDSTLKIQPAELGDSAMYLCASCKTDRDYGYTFGSGTRLTVV.

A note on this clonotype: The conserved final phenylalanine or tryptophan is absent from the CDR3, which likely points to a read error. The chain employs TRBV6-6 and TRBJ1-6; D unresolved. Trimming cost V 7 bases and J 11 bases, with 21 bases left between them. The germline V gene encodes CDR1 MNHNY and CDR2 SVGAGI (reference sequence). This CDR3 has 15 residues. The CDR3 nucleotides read TGTGCCAGCACTCACCCCGGTCCGGCGAGGGCACCCCTCCACTTA. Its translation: CASTHPGPARAPLHL.

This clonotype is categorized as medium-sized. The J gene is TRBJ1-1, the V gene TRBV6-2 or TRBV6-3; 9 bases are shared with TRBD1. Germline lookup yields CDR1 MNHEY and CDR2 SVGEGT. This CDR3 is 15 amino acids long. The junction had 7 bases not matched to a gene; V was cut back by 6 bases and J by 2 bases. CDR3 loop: CASRDHRGLNTEAFF. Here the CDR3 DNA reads TGTGCCAGCAGAGACCACAGGGGGCTCAACACTGAAGCTTTCTTT.

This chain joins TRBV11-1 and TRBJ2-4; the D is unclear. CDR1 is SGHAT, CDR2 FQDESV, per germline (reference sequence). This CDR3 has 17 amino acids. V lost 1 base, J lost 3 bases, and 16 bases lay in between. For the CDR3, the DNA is TGTGCCAGCAGCTTAGGATCCAGCTGTGGCCTCAAAAACATTCAGTACTTC. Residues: CASSLGSSCGLKNIQYF.

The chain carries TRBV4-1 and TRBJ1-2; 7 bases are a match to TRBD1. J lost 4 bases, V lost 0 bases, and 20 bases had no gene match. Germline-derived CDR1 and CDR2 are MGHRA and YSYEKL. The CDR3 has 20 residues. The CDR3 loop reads CASSQDSFGTDLETRYGYTF. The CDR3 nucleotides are TGCGCCAGCAGCCAAGACTCCTTCGGGACAGACCTAGAGACACGCTATGGCTACACCTTC.

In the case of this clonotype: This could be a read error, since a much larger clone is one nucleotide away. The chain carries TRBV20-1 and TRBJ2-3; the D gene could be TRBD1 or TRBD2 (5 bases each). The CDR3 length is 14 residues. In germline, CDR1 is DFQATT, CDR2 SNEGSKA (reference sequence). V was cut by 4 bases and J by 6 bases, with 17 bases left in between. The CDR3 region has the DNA TGCAGTGCTAATTCCTGGGACCCTCGGGATACGCAGTATTTT. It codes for CSANSWDPRDTQYF.

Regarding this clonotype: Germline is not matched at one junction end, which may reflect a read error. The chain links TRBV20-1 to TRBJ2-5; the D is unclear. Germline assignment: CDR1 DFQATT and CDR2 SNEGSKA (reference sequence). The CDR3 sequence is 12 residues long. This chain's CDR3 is CSVRAYSVTQYF. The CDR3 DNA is TGCAGTGTTAGAGCTTATTCGGTGACCCAGTACTTC.

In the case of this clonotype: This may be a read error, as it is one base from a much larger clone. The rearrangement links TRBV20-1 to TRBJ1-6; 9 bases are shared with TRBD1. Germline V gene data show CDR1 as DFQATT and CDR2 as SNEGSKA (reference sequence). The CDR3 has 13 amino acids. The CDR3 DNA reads TGCAGTGCCGTGACAGGGGGTAATTCACCCCTCCAATTT. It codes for CSAVTGGNSPLQF.

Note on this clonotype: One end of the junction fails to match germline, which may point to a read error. CDR3 DNA: TGTGACAGCAGCTTAGGAACGAACACTGAATCTTTCTTT. It translates to CDSSLGTNTESFF. The chain carries TRBV11-2 and TRBJ1-1; D gene uncertain. This CDR3 is 13 amino acids long. CDR1 is SGHAT, CDR2 FQNNGV, per germline.

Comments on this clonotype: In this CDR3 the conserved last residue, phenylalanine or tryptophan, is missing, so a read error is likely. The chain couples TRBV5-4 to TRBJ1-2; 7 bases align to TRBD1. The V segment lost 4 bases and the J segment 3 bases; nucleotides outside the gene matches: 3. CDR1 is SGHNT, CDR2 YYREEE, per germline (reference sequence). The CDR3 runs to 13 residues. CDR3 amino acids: CASSRDRDYGYTL. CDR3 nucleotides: TGTGCCAGCAGCCGTGACAGGGACTATGGCTACACCTTA.

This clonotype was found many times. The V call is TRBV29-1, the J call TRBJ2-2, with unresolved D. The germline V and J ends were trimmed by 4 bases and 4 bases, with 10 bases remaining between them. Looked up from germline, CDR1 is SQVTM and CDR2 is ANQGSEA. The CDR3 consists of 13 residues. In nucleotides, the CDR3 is TGCAGCGTTGGTGGGGTCAGCACCGGGGAGCTGTTTTTT. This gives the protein CSVGGVSTGELFF.

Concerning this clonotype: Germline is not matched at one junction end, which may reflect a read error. In DNA form, the CDR3 reads TGCGCCAGCAGTCAAGGTAGTAGCAGGGAGACCCAGTACTTC. It encodes CASSQGSSRETQYF. The rearrangement uses TRBV4-1 and TRBJ2-5; D gene uncertain. Germline CDR1 reads MGHRA; CDR2 reads YSYEKL. The CDR3 covers 14 residues.

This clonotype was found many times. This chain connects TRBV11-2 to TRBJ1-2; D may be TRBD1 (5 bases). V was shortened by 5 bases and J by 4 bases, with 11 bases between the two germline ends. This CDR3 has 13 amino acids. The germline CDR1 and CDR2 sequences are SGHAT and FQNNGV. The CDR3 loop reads CASSPDMSYGYTF. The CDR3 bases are TGTGCCAGCAGCCCGGACATGAGCTATGGCTACACCTTC. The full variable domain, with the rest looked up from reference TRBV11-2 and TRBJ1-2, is EAGVAQSPRYKIIEKRQSVAFWCNPISGHATLYWYQQILGQGPKLLIQFQNNGVVDDSQLPKDRFSAERLKGVDSTLKIQPAKLEDSAVYLCASSPDMSYGYTFGSGTRLTVV.

The CDR3 reads CASSFLDRGSWNEQFF. Here the CDR3 DNA reads TGTGCCAGCAGCTTTTTGGATAGGGGGAGTTGGAATGAGCAGTTCTTC. The chain recombines TRBV5-6 with TRBJ2-1; D may be TRBD1 (6 bases). The CDR3 runs to 16 residues. Looked up from germline, CDR1 is SGHDT and CDR2 is YYEEEE. V was pared by 2 bases and J by 7 bases, with 19 bases between.

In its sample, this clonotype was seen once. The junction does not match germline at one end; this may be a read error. CDR3 amino acids: CASSFIGREDEHFF. DNA of the CDR3: TGTGCCAGCAGTTTCATCGGGAGAGAGGATGAGCACTTCTTC. The chain joins TRBV11-1 to TRBJ2-1, with D possibly matching TRBD2 (6 bases). This CDR3 has 14 residues. Germline CDR1 is SGHAT and CDR2 is FQDESV (reference sequence). Variable domain in full (rest from reference TRBV11-1 and TRBJ2-1): EAEVAQSPRYKITEKSQAVAFWCDPISGHATLYWYRQILGQGPELLVQFQDESVVDDSQLPKDRFSAERLKGVDSTLKIQPAELGDSAMYLCASSFIGREDEHFFGPGTRLTVL.

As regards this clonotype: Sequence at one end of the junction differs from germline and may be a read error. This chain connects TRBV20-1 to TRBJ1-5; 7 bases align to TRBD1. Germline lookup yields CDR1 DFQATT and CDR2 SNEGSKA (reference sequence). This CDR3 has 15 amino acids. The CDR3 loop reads CSAGPTGNSNQPQNF. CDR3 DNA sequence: TGCAGTGCTGGCCCGACAGGGAATAGCAATCAGCCCCAGAATTTT.

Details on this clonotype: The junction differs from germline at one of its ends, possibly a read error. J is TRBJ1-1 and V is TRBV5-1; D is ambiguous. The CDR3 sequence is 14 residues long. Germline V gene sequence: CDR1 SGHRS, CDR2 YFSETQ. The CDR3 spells CASSLGAANTEVFF. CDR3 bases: TGCGCCAGCAGTTTAGGCGCAGCGAACACTGAAGTTTTCTTT.